A selection of T cell receptor beta chains follows, all from one sample in a study of blood T cell repertoires in COVID-19. Produced via immunoSEQ multiplex PCR; TCRdb's table is partial and in-frame only. The repertoire holds over 350,000 clones, 80% to 90% seen once, with more than 1.4% in the top ten. Material: peripheral blood. The receptors originated from a woman younger than 45 with active or convalescent COVID-19. CDR3s include the opening cysteine and the closing phenylalanine or tryptophan. The D gene is left open where the match is weak. Expanded clones get a size class; other rows say once, few or many, or leave the size out.

TRBD1,-,TRBJ2-1,TRBV6-5,CASSSLADRGNEQFF,TGTGCCAGCAGTTCCCTTGCCGACAGGGGGAATGAGCAGTTCTTC
TRBD1,-,TRBJ1-1,TRBV3-1/TRBV3-2,CASSHPTGGTEAFF,TGTGCCAGCAGCCACCCCACAGGGGGTACTGAAGCTTTCTTT
TRBD2,-,TRBJ2-1,TRBV4-1,CASSQDGVAGNEQFF,TGCGCCAGCAGCCAAGATGGGGTAGCGGGCAATGAGCAGTTCTTC
-,-,TRBJ2-3,TRBV4-1,CASSQGSWPGDSTDTQYF,TGCGCCAGCAGCCAAGGCAGTTGGCCGGGGGACTCCACAGATACGCAGTATTTT
TRBD1,-,TRBJ2-7,TRBV27,CASSSAGTGAYEQYF,TGTGCCAGCAGTTCCGCCGGGACAGGGGCCTACGAGCAGTACTTC
-,-,TRBJ1-2,TRBV29-1,CSDQRAANYGYTF,TGCAGCGATCAGAGGGCCGCTAACTATGGCTACACCTTC
-,-,TRBJ1-2,TRBV6-5,CASSLLEGPYGYTF,TGTGCCAGCAGTCTCCTGGAGGGGCCCTATGGCTACACCTTC
-,-,TRBJ1-2,TRBV19,CASTTGQGSTNYGYTF,TGTGCCAGTACTACCGGGCAGGGATCTACTAACTATGGCTACACCTTC
TRBD1,few,TRBJ1-3,TRBV4-1,CASSQDRRTGGNTIYF,TGCGCCAGCAGCCAAGATCGCAGGACAGGGGGAAACACCATATATTTT
-,-,TRBJ2-3,TRBV7-9,CASSPRGSGTDTQYF,TGTGCCAGCAGCCCCCGGGGTAGCGGCACAGATACGCAGTATTTT
-,-,TRBJ1-2,TRBV5-1,CASSPDMGSGFDGYTF,TGCGCCAGCAGCCCGGATATGGGGAGTGGTTTCGACGGCTACACCTTC
-,few,TRBJ2-2,TRBV6-6,CASERTGTGELFF,TGTGCCAGTGAGCGGACGGGCACCGGGGAGCTGTTTTTT
-,few,TRBJ1-2,TRBV3-1/TRBV3-2,CASSQDIDYGYTF,TGTGCCAGCAGCCAAGATATCGACTATGGCTACACCTTC
-,-,TRBJ1-2,TRBV12-3/TRBV12-4,CASSLWQNGYTF,TGTGCCAGCAGTTTGTGGCAGAATGGCTACACCTTC
-,-,TRBJ2-2,TRBV6-5,CASTRRDTGELFF,TGTGCCAGCACTAGGCGGGACACCGGGGAGCTGTTTTTT
-,-,TRBJ2-7,TRBV5-1,CASSLGTTTYEQYF,TGCGCCAGCAGCTTGGGGACTACTACCTACGAGCAGTACTTC
TRBD2,-,TRBJ2-1,TRBV7-2,CASSPRTSGYNEQFF,TGTGCCAGCAGCCCTAGGACTAGCGGGTACAATGAGCAGTTCTTC
-,-,TRBJ2-5,TRBV2,CASTQRTNQETQYF,TGTGCCAGCACCCAGCGGACGAATCAAGAGACCCAGTACTTC
-,few,TRBJ2-7,TRBV5-1,CASSFSDSRYEQYF,TGCGCCAGCAGCTTTTCGGACAGCCGATACGAGCAGTACTTC
-,-,TRBJ2-5,TRBV11-2,CASSLTSGQETQYF,TGTGCCAGCAGCTTAACGTCAGGTCAAGAGACCCAGTACTTC
TRBD1,few,TRBJ1-1,TRBV6-5,CASRTGGNTEAFF,TGTGCCAGCAGGACAGGGGGGAACACTGAAGCTTTCTTT
-,-,TRBJ2-1,TRBV19,CASSIGGGLSYNEQFF,TGTGCCAGTAGTATCGGAGGGGGCTTGAGCTACAATGAGCAGTTCTTC
TRBD1,once,TRBJ1-2,TRBV12-3/TRBV12-4,CASRQTGVYGYTF,TGTGCCAGCAGACAGACAGGGGTATATGGCTACACCTTC
-,-,TRBJ2-5,TRBV9,CASSVSLRLSEETQYF,TGTGCCAGCAGCGTATCGCTCAGGCTTTCGGAAGAGACCCAGTACTTC
TRBD1,-,TRBJ1-3,TRBV11-2,CASSLQGVAGNTIYF,TGTGCCAGCAGCTTACAGGGGGTAGCTGGAAACACCATATATTTT
-,-,TRBJ1-2,TRBV4-2,CASSQAPGEEGYTF,TGTGCCAGCAGCCAAGCTCCGGGGGAGGAGGGCTACACCTTC
TRBD1,-,TRBJ2-7,TRBV27,CASARRGQPYEQYF,TGTGCCAGCGCGAGAAGGGGACAGCCGTACGAGCAGTACTTC
-,-,TRBJ1-3,TRBV7-2,CASSLVGSSGNTIYF,TGTGCCAGCAGCTTAGTGGGCAGCTCTGGAAACACCATATATTTT
-,-,TRBJ1-1,TRBV5-1,CASSLVATEAFF,TGCGCCAGCAGCTTGGTAGCAACTGAAGCTTTCTTT
-,-,TRBJ2-7,TRBV27,CASSSGSSSSYEQYF,TGTGCCAGCAGTTCCGGGTCCTCAAGCTCCTACGAGCAGTACTTC
-,few,TRBJ1-5,TRBV6-4,CASSEEGNQPQHF,TGTGCCAGCTCCGAGGAAGGCAATCAGCCCCAGCATTTT
TRBD1,-,TRBJ2-2,TRBV3-1/TRBV3-2,CASSQAEIRRGRLFF,TGTGCCAGCAGCCAGGCAGAAATACGCAGGGGGCGACTGTTTTTT
TRBD2,-,TRBJ2-1,TRBV6-5,CASSYEREFNNEQFF,TGTGCCAGCAGTTACGAGCGGGAGTTCAACAATGAGCAGTTCTTC
-,few,TRBJ1-1,TRBV28,CASGPIMNTEAFF,TGTGCCAGCGGGCCCATCATGAACACTGAAGCTTTCTTT
-,-,TRBJ2-3,TRBV5-1,CASSFNPGFTDTQYF,TGCGCCAGCAGCTTTAATCCGGGGTTCACAGATACGCAGTATTTT
TRBD1,-,TRBJ2-1,TRBV7-8,CASSLGLLRDRSYNEQFF,TGTGCCAGCAGCTTAGGGCTACTCCGGGACAGATCCTACAATGAGCAGTTCTTC
-,once,TRBJ2-7,TRBV27,CASSLFRSYEQYF,TGTGCCAGCAGTTTGTTTAGGAGTTACGAGCAGTACTTC
-,-,TRBJ1-5,TRBV4-1,CASSQVEGGQPQHF,TGCGCCAGCAGCCAAGTGGAGGGCGGGCAGCCCCAGCATTTT
TRBD2,-,TRBJ2-7,TRBV5-4,CASSLSTSGRIYEQYF,TGTGCCAGCAGCTTGTCTACTAGCGGGAGGATCTACGAGCAGTACTTC
TRBD1,-,TRBJ1-4,TRBV2,CASSEYGQANEKLFF,TGTGCCAGCAGTGAATATGGACAGGCTAATGAAAAACTGTTTTTT
TRBD2,-,TRBJ2-1,TRBV6-5,CASSPSGNYNEQFF,TGTGCCAGCAGTCCTAGCGGGAACTACAATGAGCAGTTCTTC
TRBD1,-,TRBJ2-3,TRBV2,CASNRQGLTDTQYF,TGTGCCAGCAACAGACAGGGCCTCACAGATACGCAGTATTTT
-,-,TRBJ2-3,TRBV12-2,CASRLEDRGQAWGPYTDTQYF,TGTGCAAGTCGCTTAGAAGACAGGGGGCAGGCCTGGGGCCCATACACAGATACGCAGTATTTT
TRBD1,-,TRBJ1-5,TRBV19,CASRTETGDQPQHF,TGTGCCAGTAGGACAGAGACAGGGGATCAGCCCCAGCATTTT
TRBD2,-,TRBJ2-3,TRBV13,CASSQSAGAEPSTDTQYF,TGTGCCAGCAGCCAGTCAGCGGGGGCCGAACCCAGCACAGATACGCAGTATTTT
-,-,TRBJ1-2,TRBV29-1,CSVVGGPFYGYTF,TGCAGCGTTGTTGGAGGGCCGTTTTATGGCTACACCTTC
-,-,TRBJ1-4,TRBV3-1/TRBV3-2,CASSQGSGVGEKLFF,TGTGCCAGCAGCCAAGGATCAGGGGTGGGTGAAAAACTGTTTTTT
TRBD2,-,TRBJ2-1,TRBV10-3,CAISEQREGHNEQFF,TGTGCCATCAGTGAACAGCGGGAGGGCCACAATGAGCAGTTCTTC
-,-,TRBJ2-2,TRBV2,CARESQTENTGELFF,TGTGCCAGAGAAAGCCAAACAGAGAACACCGGGGAGCTGTTTTTT
TRBD1,-,TRBJ1-2,TRBV7-9,CASSLGGSETGDGYTF,TGTGCCAGCAGCTTAGGGGGGTCCGAGACAGGGGACGGCTACACCTTC
-,-,TRBJ2-2,TRBV10-1,CASSDPGPTGNTGELFF,TGCGCCAGCAGTGATCCTGGCCCGACGGGGAACACCGGGGAGCTGTTTTTT
-,-,TRBJ1-1,TRBV2,CASSQLGGTEAFF,TGTGCCAGCAGTCAGTTGGGGGGTACTGAAGCTTTCTTT
-,-,TRBJ2-1,TRBV2,CASQQGGNEQFF,TGTGCCAGCCAGCAAGGGGGCAATGAGCAGTTCTTC
TRBD2,-,TRBJ2-5,TRBV7-8,CASSIITSGQETQYF,TGTGCCAGCAGCATCATAACTAGCGGCCAAGAGACCCAGTACTTC
-,once,TRBJ1-2,TRBV6-5,CASTREAELLYGYTF,TGTGCCAGCACAAGGGAGGCGGAACTTCTCTATGGCTACACCTTC
-,-,TRBJ1-2,TRBV27,CASSLQGTNYGYTF,TGTGCCAGCAGTTTACAGGGAACTAACTATGGCTACACCTTC
-,-,TRBJ1-2,TRBV6-5,CASSYAKEGYGYTF,TGTGCCAGCAGTTACGCTAAGGAGGGGTATGGCTACACCTTC